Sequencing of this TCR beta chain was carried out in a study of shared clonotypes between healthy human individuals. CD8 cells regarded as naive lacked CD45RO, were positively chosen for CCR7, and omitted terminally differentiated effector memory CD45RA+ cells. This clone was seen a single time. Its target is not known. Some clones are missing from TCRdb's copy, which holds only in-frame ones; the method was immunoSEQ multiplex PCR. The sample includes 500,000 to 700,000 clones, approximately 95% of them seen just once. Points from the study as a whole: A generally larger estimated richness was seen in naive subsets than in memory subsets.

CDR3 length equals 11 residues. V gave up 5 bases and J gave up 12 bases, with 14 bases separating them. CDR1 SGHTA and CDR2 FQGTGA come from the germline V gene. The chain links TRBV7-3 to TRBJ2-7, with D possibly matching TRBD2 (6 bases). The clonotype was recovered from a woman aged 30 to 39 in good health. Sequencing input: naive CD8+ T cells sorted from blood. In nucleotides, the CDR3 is TGTGCCAGCAGCAAGGGACTCACGGGGTACTTC. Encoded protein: CASSKGLTGYF.